This T cell receptor beta chain was sequenced in a study of shared clonotypes between healthy human individuals. CDR1 and CDR2 (germline): SQVTM, ANQGSEA. V trimming: 4 bases; J trimming: 3 bases; junction bases outside the gene matches: 2. The CDR3 length is 13 residues. The count of this clone is one. As yet, its antigen is unknown. Study-wide points: At large depth, rarefaction still showed sorted-subset sequencing to be incomplete. What naive subsets generally showed was a larger estimated richness than memory subsets showed.

It was at deep level that the assay was run. Sequencing was performed with immunoSEQ multiplex PCR; in TCRdb, only in-frame clones are kept and a portion is missing. This sample has 850,000 to 1,200,000 clones, with about 75% found just once. Input material: memory CD4+ T cells sorted from blood. Indicated subset: CD45RA-negative fraction. The chain is built from TRBV29-1 and TRBJ2-1; 8 bases align to TRBD1. This TCR was sampled from a man younger than 30 in good health. For the CDR3, the DNA is TGCAGCGTTGGAGGGACAGGCTACAATGAGCAGTTCTTC. As protein: CSVGGTGYNEQFF.